This T cell receptor (beta chain) derives from a study of T-cell reconstitution after alpha-beta-depleted transplantation in children. V lost 2 bases to trimming and J lost 10 bases, with 9 bases between them. The germline V gene has CDR1 MDHEN and CDR2 SYDVKM. The CDR3 is made up of 12 amino acids. TCRbeta library preparation incorporated unique molecular identifiers. Via MiXCR, TCRdb re-called the PCR reads, giving one row per CDR3 protein. The sample has about 440,000 distinct CDR3 sequences; 43% are singletons. This specimen consisted of PBMCs, obtained before TCRalphabeta/CD19-depleted stem cell transplant. V gene TRBV28 combines with J gene TRBJ2-1, with a possible D match to TRBD2 (6 bases). This TCR came from a girl aged 2 to 10 with aplastic anemia, due to receive a stem cell transplant. The CDR3 DNA reads as TGTGCCAGCAGTTTAGGAGGGCCCGAGCAGTTCTTC. This gives the protein CASSLGGPEQFF. The full variable domain, rest sourced from reference TRBV28 and TRBJ2-1, is DVKVTQSSRYLVKRTGEKVFLECVQDMDHENMFWYRQDPGLGLRLIYFSYDVKMKEKGDIPEGYSVSREKKERFSLILESASTNQTSMYLCASSLGGPEQFFGPGTRLTVL.